What follows is one T cell receptor beta chain and its context. Its cognate antigen has yet to be identified. Qualities for individual bases were not recorded, and no much larger clone is one base off. The library relied on the immunoSEQ multiplex PCR assay. The paper's processing steps were these. A statistical classification framework was developed to diagnose cytomegalovirus status using the catalog of TCR beta chain sequences. TCRdb took over this immuneACCESS table, retaining in-frame rearrangements with V and J assigned. Such tables are incomplete; in checked studies, under half of the missing clones stem from an unresolved V gene, and the remainder is unexplained. V and J calls and clone size are given by that table; D and trimming were obtained from the DNA. A total of some 330,000 clones appear in this sample, 86% of them only once. Around 0.8% of the sample is held by the ten biggest clonotypes.

This entry is derived from a study of cytomegalovirus exposure and HLA in healthy donors (dated by TCRdb to 2017 to 2019). Context from the whole study: A later analysis indicated that the 130 or so validation repertoires were generated on the platform also employed for the 650 to 850 repertoires of the first cohort. The aim of the study was to test whether cataloging public T cell receptors could identify signatures of past pathogen exposure. Besides the first cohort of roughly 700 subjects, a separate validation cohort made up of over 100 different subjects was used. High-throughput TCR immunosequencing, statistical association of individual TCRs with disease status, and machine learning were combined to predict cytomegalovirus infection status. What the study reported, not specific to this receptor: The study listed 164 TCR beta chains as associated with cytomegalovirus. In a later analysis, TCRs clustered in the first cohort were found to also tend to co-occur in the 120 or so validation repertoires, with 85% to 95% of cluster scores above 0. The classifier was reported to diagnose cytomegalovirus status with high specificity and sensitivity in both the original cohort and the validation cohort. Across donors, most TCR sequences were observed very rarely, whereas some public TCRs were present in many individuals. The validation cohort had no HLA typing available for a later analysis, so co-occurrence within that cohort was assessed over all 120 or so repertoires. It was suggested by the authors that the approach could potentially be generalized to other disease states and immunological phenotypes. A few of the identified cytomegalovirus-associated TCR beta chains were confirmed in vitro to be specific for cytomegalovirus antigens.

Separate from the approximately 670-subject first cohort, the validation cohort of 95 to 150 subjects was the group to which the donors belonged. The junction carries 8 bases between V and J, which are trimmed by 7 bases and 0 bases respectively. The germline V gene specifies SNHLY as CDR1 and FYNNEI as CDR2. Counted from cysteine to phenylalanine, this CDR3 has 13 amino acids. Only the CDR3 region is kept as DNA, spanning 39 bases read in frame from base 1. The chain is assembled from TRBV2 and TRBJ2-3; 5 matching bases give a weak D call of TRBD1. The sequenced material came from PBMCs. The sequence came from a woman aged 18-29 years in good health and CMV-seronegative. The CDR3: CASTQESTDTQYF. The base sequence is TGTGCCAGCACACAGGAGAGCACAGATACGCAGTATTTT.